This T cell receptor beta chain was retrieved from a study of CD8 T cells in ankylosing spondylitis. Broader study findings: There was a TCR beta motif, made of several highly homologous variants, that appeared characteristic of ankylosing spondylitis blood.

This clonotype was picked up a small number of times. The antigen is not known. The authors made TCR beta libraries by quantitative 5'-RACE with molecular barcodes. In TCRdb, the 5' RACE reads were re-called with MiXCR into one record per CDR3 protein. The sample records about 220,000 distinct CDR3 sequences, 15% to 20% being singletons. Germline V gene sequence: CDR1 SGHVS, CDR2 FNYEAQ. This CDR3 region has 15 residues. After removal of 1 base from V and 2 bases from J, the junction contained 4 bases not matched to a gene. The source of this sequence is a male donor with ankylosing spondylitis. The chain uses TRBV7-6 and TRBJ2-5; TRBD1 matches 7 bases. The sample taken for sequencing was blood, either unsorted or a sorted T cell fraction (not recorded which). The CDR3 nucleotides read TGTGCCAGCAGCTTAGAGGGACAGCTGCAAGAGACCCAGTACTTC. It yields the protein CASSLEGQLQETQYF. Supplemented by reference TRBV7-6 and TRBJ2-5, the full variable domain reads GAGVSQSPRYKVTKRGQDVALRCDPISGHVSLYWYRQALGQGPEFLTYFNYEAQQDKSGLPNDRFSAERPEGSISTLTIQRTEQRDSAMYRCASSLEGQLQETQYFGPGTRLLVL.